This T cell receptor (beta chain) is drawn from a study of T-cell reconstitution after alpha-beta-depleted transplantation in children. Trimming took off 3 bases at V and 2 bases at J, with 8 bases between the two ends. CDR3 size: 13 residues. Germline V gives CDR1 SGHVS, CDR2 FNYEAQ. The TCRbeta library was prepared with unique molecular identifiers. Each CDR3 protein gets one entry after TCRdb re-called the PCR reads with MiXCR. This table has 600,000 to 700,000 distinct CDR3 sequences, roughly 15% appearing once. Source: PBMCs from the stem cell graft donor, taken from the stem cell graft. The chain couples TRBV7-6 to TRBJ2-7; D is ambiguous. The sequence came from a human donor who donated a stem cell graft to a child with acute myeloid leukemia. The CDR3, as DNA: TGTGCCAGCAGCTTGACTGCGACCTACGAGCAGTACGTC. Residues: CASSLTATYEQYV.